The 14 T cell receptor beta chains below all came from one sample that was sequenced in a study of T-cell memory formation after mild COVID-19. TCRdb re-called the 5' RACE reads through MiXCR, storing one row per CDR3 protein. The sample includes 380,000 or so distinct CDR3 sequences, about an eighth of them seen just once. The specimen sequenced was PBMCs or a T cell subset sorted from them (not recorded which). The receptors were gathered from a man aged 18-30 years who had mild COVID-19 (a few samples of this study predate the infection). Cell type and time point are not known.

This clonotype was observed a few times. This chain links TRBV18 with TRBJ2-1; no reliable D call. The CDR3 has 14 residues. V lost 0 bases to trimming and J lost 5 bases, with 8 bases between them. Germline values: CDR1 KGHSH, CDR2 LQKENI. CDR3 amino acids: CASSPPSGNNEQFF. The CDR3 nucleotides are TGTGCCAGCTCACCACCATCCGGAAACAATGAGCAGTTCTTC.

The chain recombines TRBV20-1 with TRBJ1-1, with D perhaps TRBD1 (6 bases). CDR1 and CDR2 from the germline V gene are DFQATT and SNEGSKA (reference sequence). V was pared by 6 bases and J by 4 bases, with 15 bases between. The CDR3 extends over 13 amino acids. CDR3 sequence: CSAEGGGSTEAFF. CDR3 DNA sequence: TGCAGTGCCGAGGGAGGGGGGAGCACTGAAGCTTTCTTT.

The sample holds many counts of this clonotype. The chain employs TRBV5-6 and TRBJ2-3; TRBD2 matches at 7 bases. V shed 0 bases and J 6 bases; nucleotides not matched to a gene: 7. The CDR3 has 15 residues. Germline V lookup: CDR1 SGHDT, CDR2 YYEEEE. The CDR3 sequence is CASSLDALRGDTQYF. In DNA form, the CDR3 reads TGTGCCAGCAGCTTGGACGCCCTGCGGGGGGATACGCAGTATTTT. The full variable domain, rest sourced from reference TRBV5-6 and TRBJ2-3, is DAGVTQSPTHLIKTRGQQVTLRCSPKSGHDTVSWYQQALGQGPQFIFQYYEEEERQRGNFPDRFSGHQFPNYSSELNVNALLLGDSALYLCASSLDALRGDTQYFGPGTRLTVL.

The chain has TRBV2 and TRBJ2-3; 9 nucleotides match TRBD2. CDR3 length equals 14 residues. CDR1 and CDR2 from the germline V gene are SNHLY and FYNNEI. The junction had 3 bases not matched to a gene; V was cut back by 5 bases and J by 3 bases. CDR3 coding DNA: TGTGCCAGCAGTAGCGGGGGGTGGACAGATACGCAGTATTTT. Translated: CASSSGGWTDTQYF. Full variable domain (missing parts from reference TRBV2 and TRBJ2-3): EPEVTQTPSHQVTQMGQEVILRCVPISNHLYFYWYRQILGQKVEFLVSFYNNEISEKSEIFDDQFSVERPDGSNFTLKIRSTKLEDSAMYFCASSSGGWTDTQYFGPGTRLTVL.

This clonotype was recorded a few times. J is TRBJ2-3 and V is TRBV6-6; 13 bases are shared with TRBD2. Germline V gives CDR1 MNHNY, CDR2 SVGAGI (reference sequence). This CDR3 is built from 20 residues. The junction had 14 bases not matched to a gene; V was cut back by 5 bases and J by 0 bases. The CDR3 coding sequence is TGTGCCAGCAGTGGACTGAGACTAGCGGGGGGCACGTGGAGCACAGATACGCAGTATTTT. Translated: CASSGLRLAGGTWSTDTQYF.

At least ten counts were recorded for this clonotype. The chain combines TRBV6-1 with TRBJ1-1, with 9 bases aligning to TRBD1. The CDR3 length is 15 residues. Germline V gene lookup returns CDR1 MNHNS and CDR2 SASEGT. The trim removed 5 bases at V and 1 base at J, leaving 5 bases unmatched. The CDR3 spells CASSPQGAENTEAFF. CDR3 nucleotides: TGTGCCAGCAGTCCACAGGGGGCAGAGAACACTGAAGCTTTCTTT.

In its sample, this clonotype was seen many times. For the CDR3, the DNA is TGCGCCAGCAGCCGCCTGGGGACAGGGTCCGAGCAGTTCTTC. As protein: CASSRLGTGSEQFF. The genes are TRBV4-1 and TRBJ2-1; 9 positions agree with TRBD1. CDR3 length equals 14 residues. The germline CDR1 and CDR2 sequences are MGHRA and YSYEKL. With V trimmed by 4 bases and J by 10 bases, 8 bases remained unmatched.

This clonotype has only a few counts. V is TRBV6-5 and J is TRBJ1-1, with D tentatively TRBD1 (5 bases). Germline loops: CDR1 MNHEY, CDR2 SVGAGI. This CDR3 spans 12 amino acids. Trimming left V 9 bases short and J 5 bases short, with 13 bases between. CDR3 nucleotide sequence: TGTGCCAGTCGTGGGGCTTATACTGAAGCTTTCTTT. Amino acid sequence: CASRGAYTEAFF.

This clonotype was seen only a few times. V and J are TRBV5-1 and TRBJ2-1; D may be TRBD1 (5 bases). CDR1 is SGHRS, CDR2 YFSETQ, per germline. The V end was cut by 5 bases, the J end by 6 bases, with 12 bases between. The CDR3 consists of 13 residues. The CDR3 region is CASRPGLSNEQFF. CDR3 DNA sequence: TGCGCCAGCAGACCAGGGCTAAGCAATGAGCAGTTCTTC. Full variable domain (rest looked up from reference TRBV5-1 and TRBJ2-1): KAGVTQTPRYLIKTRGQQVTLSCSPISGHRSVSWYQQTPGQGLQFLFEYFSETQRNKGNFPGRFSGRQFSNSRSEMNVSTLELGDSALYLCASRPGLSNEQFFGPGTRLTVL.

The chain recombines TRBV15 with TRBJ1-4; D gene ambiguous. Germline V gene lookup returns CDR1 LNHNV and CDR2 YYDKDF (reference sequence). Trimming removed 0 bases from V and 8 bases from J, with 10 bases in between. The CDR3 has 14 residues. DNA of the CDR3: TGTGCCACCAGCAGAGATCCGGGTCGGGAAAAACTGTTTTTT. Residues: CATSRDPGREKLFF.

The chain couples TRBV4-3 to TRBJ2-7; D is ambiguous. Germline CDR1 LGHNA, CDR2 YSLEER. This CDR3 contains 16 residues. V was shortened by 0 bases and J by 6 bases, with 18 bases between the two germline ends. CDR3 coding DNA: TGCGCCAGCAGCCAAGATCTAGGAGAGGCCCCGTCCGAGCAGTACTTC. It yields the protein CASSQDLGEAPSEQYF.

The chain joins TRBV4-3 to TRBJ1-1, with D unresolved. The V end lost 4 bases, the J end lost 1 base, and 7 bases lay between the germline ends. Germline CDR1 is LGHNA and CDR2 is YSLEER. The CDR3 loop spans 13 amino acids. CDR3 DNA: TGCGCCAGCAGCCGGAACTCGAACACTGAAGCTTTCTTT. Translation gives CASSRNSNTEAFF.

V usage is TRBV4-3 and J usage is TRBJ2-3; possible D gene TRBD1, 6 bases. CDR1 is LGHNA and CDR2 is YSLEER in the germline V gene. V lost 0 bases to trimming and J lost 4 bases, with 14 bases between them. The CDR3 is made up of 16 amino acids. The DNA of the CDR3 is TGCGCCAGCAGCCAAGATGCAGGGGCGCGACCAGATACGCAGTATTTT. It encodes CASSQDAGARPDTQYF.

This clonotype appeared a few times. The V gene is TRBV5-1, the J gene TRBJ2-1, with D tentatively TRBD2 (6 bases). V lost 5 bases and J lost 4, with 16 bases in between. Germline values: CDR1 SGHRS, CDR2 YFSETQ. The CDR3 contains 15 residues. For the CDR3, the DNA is TGCGCCAGCAGTCTTGACCGGGACTGGTACAATGAGCAGTTCTTC. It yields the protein CASSLDRDWYNEQFF.